This TCR beta chain is drawn from a study of T cell changes during pregnancy in multiple sclerosis. The repertoire was sequenced with immunoSEQ multiplex PCR; TCRdb's copy has only in-frame clones and lacks some. The top ten clones hold roughly 4.8% of a sample with 35,000 to 50,000 clones, under 90% of them seen once. With 1 base removed from V and 6 bases from J, the gap between germline ends came to 11 bases. This CDR3 contains 14 residues. Germline V lookup: CDR1 LNHNV, CDR2 YYDKDF (reference sequence). The receptor's source is a female donor in good health, enrolled as a control in a pregnancy study. The V gene is TRBV15, the J gene TRBJ2-3; the D gene is possibly TRBD2 (6 bases). Source: peripheral blood, taken in the second trimester of pregnancy. CDR3 amino acids: CATSRVGGADTQYF. CDR3 bases: TGTGCCACCAGCAGAGTGGGAGGAGCGGATACGCAGTATTTT.